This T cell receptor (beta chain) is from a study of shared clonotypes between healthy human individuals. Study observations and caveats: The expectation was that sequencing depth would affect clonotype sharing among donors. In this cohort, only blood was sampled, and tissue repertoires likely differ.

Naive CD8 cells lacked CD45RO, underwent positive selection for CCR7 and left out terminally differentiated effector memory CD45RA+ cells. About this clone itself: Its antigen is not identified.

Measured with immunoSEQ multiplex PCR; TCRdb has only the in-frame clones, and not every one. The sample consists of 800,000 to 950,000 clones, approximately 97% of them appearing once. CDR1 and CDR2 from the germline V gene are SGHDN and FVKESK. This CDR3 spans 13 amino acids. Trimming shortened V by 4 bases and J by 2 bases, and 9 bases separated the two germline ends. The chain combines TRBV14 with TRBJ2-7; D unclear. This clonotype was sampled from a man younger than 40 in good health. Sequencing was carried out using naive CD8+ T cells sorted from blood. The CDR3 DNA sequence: TGTGCCAGCAGCCTCCTTACAGCCTACGAGCAGTACTTC. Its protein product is CASSLLTAYEQYF.